This TCR beta chain appears in the sequencing data of a study of naive and memory T cell subsets listed by TCRdb under 2017. The study in broad terms: Sorted naive and memory T cell subsets from peripheral blood were analyzed in the study using a UMI-based, open-source pipeline for TCR alpha and beta sequencing. The functional CMV T cell responses agreed completely with IgG serology results. RNA was DNase-treated and reverse transcribed with TCR constant-region primers, mostly using SuperScript III.

There are 15 amino acids in the CDR3, from cysteine to phenylalanine inclusive. The DNA shown is the 45-base CDR3, in frame from base 1. Trimming removed 6 bases from V and 0 bases from J, leaving 15 bases between the germline ends. Via the germline V gene (reference sequence), CDR1 is MNHEY and CDR2 SMNVEV. Receptor libraries were prepared by UMI-ligation and nested PCR. The beta constant-region primer consisted of an equimolar mixture of two oligonucleotides that together covered TRBC1 and TRBC2. A single-stranded oligonucleotide containing the SP2 primer and a 12-nucleotide UMI was joined to the 3' end of the cDNA by T4 RNA ligase 1. Four rounds of PCR, combining the SP2 primer with nested alpha and beta constant-region primers, were used to amplify the ligated cDNA. Incubation of the ligation reaction was carried out at 16 degrees C for roughly 20-25 hours. PCR2 was typically performed as a SYBR Green qPCR and was stopped at a predetermined threshold so that over-amplification was prevented. Agencourt AMPure XP magnetic beads were used for all purifications after the first. Libraries were quantified by Qubit and checked on a TapeStation, with a main peak expected near 650 bp. Sequencing of the pooled libraries was done on an Illumina MiSeq using v2 2x251 paired-end kits, which typically yielded roughly 0.95-2 million reads per sample. Each sample's library went into the pool at approximately 4 nM, and about 5-8% PhiX was added to help with cluster recognition. The original methods were these. V and J genes were assigned to Demultiplexor-processed FASTQ reads by Decombinator through tag matching, with a single base-pair mismatch being allowed. Collapsinator relied on UMIs to fix sequencing errors as well as frequency errors caused by PCR heterogeneity. TCRs were translated and CDR3s were extracted from the conserved cysteine to the FGXG phenylalanine by CDR3Translator, with non-productive sequences being flagged. Gini, Shannon entropy and inverse Simpson indices were computed after subsampling the repertoires to the same number of UMI-defined TCRs. Power-law fits to clonotype abundance distributions were performed by maximum likelihood within the linear range. For one naive CD8 sample, the pipeline and MIGEC produced similar UMI counts, unique TCR numbers and clonal distributions. A set of roughly 7,000 CMV-associated CDR3 sequences, compiled from VDJdb and a published dataset, was used to search the repertoires. Using fastp at Q25 and MiXCR, TCRdb reprocessed the public reads and kept productive beta chains. Merged by CDR3 protein, the rows form single entries marked with the most common genes and DNA. TCRdb, rather than the study authors, made the V and J calls. Here the sample has around 31,000 distinct CDR3 sequences; approximately 12% occur a single time. Of the sample, approximately 15% is held by the ten largest clones.

Separate amplification of TCR alpha and beta chain libraries was performed from the second PCR step onward. CMV status of each donor was established by measuring IFNgamma production from CD4+ T cells after fresh PBMCs were stimulated overnight with CMV viral lysate. CD4 T cells were positively selected using Miltenyi beads, after which CD8 T cells were positively selected from the CD4-negative fraction. Cells stained for CD3, CD4, CD8, CD45RA, CD27 and a live/dead dye were sorted on a BD Aria II into four subsets by CD45RA and CD27. For sorting, CD45RA-CD27- cells were defined as effector memory cells, while CD45RA+CD27- cells were defined as EMRA cells. Blood came from three healthy volunteers, each fractionated into CD4 and CD8 T cells and then into four differentiation subsets. Around 0.11 L of peripheral blood was collected from each donor, and PBMC were isolated from the blood using Ficoll-Paque PLUS density-gradient centrifugation. After sorting, cells were lysed in RLT buffer, RNA was extracted using a Qiagen RNeasy kit, and the extracted RNA was stored at -80 degrees C.

As for this clonotype: This receptor's antigen is unknown. No much larger clone exists at a distance of one base, and base qualities are not known.

Here is what the overall study found, with its caveats: The abundance of TCRs followed a power law with an exponent that differed between naive and memory subsets yet stayed consistent across the three individuals. RNA-based TCR counts may be affected by expression changes linked to T cell activation and differentiation. Once error correction was done, more than 90% of naive TCR sequences showed up just once, which made the naive abundance distributions much steeper than those of the memory subsets. In both CD4 and CD8 cells, the Gini index increased while Shannon and inverse Simpson diversity decreased from naive through CM, EM and EMRA. Clonotypes were defined as single alpha or beta chain sequences, not paired alpha/beta receptors. The repertoire findings for the naive and memory subsets could not be validated against a ground truth because none was available.

The sample taken for sequencing was effector memory CD4+ T cells from blood. Interpreted using the paper, the cell subset or site label stands for: effector memory, CD45RA- CD27-. The chain is assembled from TRBV27 and TRBJ2-7, with the D assignment possibly TRBD1 or TRBD2, given 5 matching bases for each. This receptor was taken from a human donor in good health. The DNA sequence follows: TGTGCCAGCAGACTTCTGGGGGTCAGCTCCTACGAGCAGTACTTC. This sequence encodes CASRLLGVSSYEQYF.